The 25 T cell receptor beta chains below were found in one sample sequenced in a study of blood T cell repertoires in COVID-19. The assay was immunoSEQ multiplex PCR, and TCRdb's table has in-frame clones only and misses some. The sample has approximately 480,000 clones; approximately 92% are singletons. Specimen: peripheral blood. The receptors derive from a man in his late teens or twenties with COVID-19, enrolled during active disease.

The chain joins TRBV12-3 or TRBV12-4 to TRBJ1-6; perhaps TRBD1 as D (6 bases). The V end lost 6 bases, the J end lost 10 bases, and 13 bases lay between the germline ends. CDR3 length: 13 amino acids. This chain's CDR3 is CASRQGGESPLHF. The CDR3, as DNA: TGTGCCAGCAGACAGGGAGGGGAATCACCCCTCCACTTT.

The chain links TRBV3-1 (or the pseudogene TRBV3-2) to TRBJ1-6, with D perhaps TRBD1 (5 bases). Trimming cost V 4 bases and J 0 bases, with 16 bases left between them. CDR1 and CDR2 (germline): LGHDT, YNNKEL (reference sequence). This CDR3 is built from 18 residues. In DNA form, the CDR3 reads TGTGCCAGCAGCCCGGACGGGGCGGGATTCTCCTATAATTCACCCCTCCACTTT. Amino acid sequence: CASSPDGAGFSYNSPLHF.

V usage is TRBV25-1 and J usage is TRBJ2-3; D is unclear. CDR1 and CDR2 (germline): MGHDK, SYGVNS. Trimming removed 3 bases at V and 0 bases at J, with 4 bases between. The CDR3 is made up of 13 amino acids. The CDR3 protein is CASSETSTDTQYF. The CDR3 DNA reads as TGTGCCAGCAGTGAGACTAGCACAGATACGCAGTATTTT.

This chain joins TRBV13 and TRBJ2-1, with TRBD1 identical over 7 bases. The CDR3 runs to 12 residues. The J segment lost 10 bases and the V segment lost 5 bases, leaving 5 bases of the junction unmatched. Germline loops: CDR1 PRHDT, CDR2 FYEKMQ (reference sequence). The CDR3 is CASSGTGVEQFF. The DNA for the CDR3 is TGTGCCAGCAGCGGAACAGGGGTCGAGCAGTTCTTC.

This chain uses TRBV4-1 with TRBJ2-3, with 8 bases lining up with TRBD2. Germline CDR1 MGHRA, CDR2 YSYEKL. CDR3 length: 16 residues. The junction had 8 bases not matched to a gene; V was cut back by 4 bases and J by 2 bases. CDR3 amino acids: CASSLSGGGSTDTQYF. As DNA, the CDR3 is TGCGCCAGCAGCCTTAGCGGCGGGGGGTCCACAGATACGCAGTATTTT.

The J gene is TRBJ2-7, the V gene TRBV29-1, with D possibly being TRBD2 (6 bases). The CDR3 extends over 11 amino acids. The V and J ends lost 6 bases and 3 bases respectively, with 9 bases between them. Per the germline V gene, CDR1 is SQVTM and CDR2 is ANQGSEA. CDR3 sequence: CSVRLDYEQYF. CDR3 nucleotides: TGCAGCGTCCGACTAGACTACGAGCAGTACTTC.

The gene calls are TRBV6-2 or TRBV6-3 and TRBJ2-3; 13 bases map to TRBD2. V trimming: 6 bases; J trimming: 9 bases; junction bases outside the gene matches: 9. CDR3 length equals 15 residues. CDR1 is MNHEY and CDR2 is SVGEGT in the germline V gene. In DNA form, the CDR3 reads TGTGCCAGCAGCCCAACTAGCGGGGGGGTTGGGACGCAGTATTTT. It encodes CASSPTSGGVGTQYF.

The chain combines TRBV10-2 with TRBJ1-1; possible D gene TRBD1, 5 bases. Germline lookup yields CDR1 WSHSY and CDR2 SAAADI. Trimming shortened V by 10 bases and J by 4 bases, and 13 bases separated the two germline ends. The CDR3 has 12 amino acids. The CDR3 sequence is CAIQGSRTEAFF. CDR3 nucleotide sequence: TGCGCCATCCAGGGCTCCCGCACTGAAGCTTTCTTT.

In DNA form, the CDR3 reads TGTGCCAGCAGTGAGGCTAGCGGGATCCGGGGCGAAGAGCAGTTCTTC. Amino acids: CASSEASGIRGEEQFF. The V and J genes are TRBV6-1 and TRBJ2-1; 9 bases align to TRBD2. Trimming cost V 3 bases and J 10 bases; bases outside gene matches: 13. This CDR3 contains 16 residues. Per germline, CDR1 MNHNS and CDR2 SASEGT.

The gene calls are TRBV10-1 and TRBJ2-1, with D tentatively TRBD1 (5 bases). CDR3 size: 15 residues. Between the trimmed V and J ends, which lost 4 bases and 0 bases, there was a span of 10 bases. From germline, CDR1 is WNHNN and CDR2 SYGVQD (reference sequence). For the CDR3, the DNA is TGCGCCAGCAGTGGACAGTGGAGCTCCTACAATGAGCAGTTCTTC. This encodes CASSGQWSSYNEQFF.

V is TRBV19 and J is TRBJ2-7; 7 bases are shared with TRBD2. In germline, CDR1 is LNHDA, CDR2 SQIVND (reference sequence). CDR3 length: 11 amino acids. V dropped 10 bases and J dropped 3; count of bases not matched to a gene: 3. The CDR3 spells CATGGNYEQYF. CDR3 coding DNA: TGTGCCACCGGGGGGAACTACGAGCAGTACTTC.

This clone appeared a single time. V is TRBV2 and J is TRBJ2-5, with 10 bases fitting TRBD1. This CDR3 has 14 amino acids. Trimming removed 6 bases from V and 5 bases from J; junction bases left unmatched: 6. Germline V lookup: CDR1 SNHLY, CDR2 FYNNEI. CDR3 nucleotide sequence: TGTGCCAGCAGGGCCGGGACAGGGGATGAGACCCAGTACTTC. As protein: CASRAGTGDETQYF.

The chain uses TRBV30 and TRBJ1-1; D may be TRBD1 (5 bases). Trimming left V 3 bases short and J 5 bases short, with 16 bases between. The germline CDR1 and CDR2 sequences are GTSNPN and SVGIG (reference sequence). The CDR3 totals 14 residues. The CDR3: CAWSDGLGTTEAFF. The CDR3 nucleotides read TGTGCCTGGAGCGACGGGTTGGGGACTACTGAAGCTTTCTTT.

The chain has TRBV5-5 and TRBJ2-7; D remains unclear. V lost 4 bases, J lost 0 bases, and 14 bases lay in between. Germline lookup yields CDR1 SGHKS and CDR2 YYEKEE (reference sequence). The CDR3 loop spans 15 amino acids. CDR3 DNA sequence: TGTGCCAGCAGCAAAGAGTCCGTAACCTCCTACGAGCAGTACTTC. It codes for CASSKESVTSYEQYF. The variable domain in full, with the rest retrieved from reference TRBV5-5 and TRBJ2-7, is DAGVTQSPTHLIKTRGQQVTLRCSPISGHKSVSWYQQVLGQGPQFIFQYYEKEERGRGNFPDRFSARQFPNYSSELNVNALLLGDSALYLCASSKESVTSYEQYFGPGTRLTVT.

The chain carries TRBV30 and TRBJ1-5; tentatively, D is TRBD1 (5 bases). Trimming stripped 1 base from V and 0 bases from J, with 10 bases between. Germline values: CDR1 GTSNPN, CDR2 SVGIG (reference sequence). This CDR3 region has 15 residues. The CDR3 nucleotides are TGTGCCTGGAGTGGGGGGGGTTATAGCAATCAGCCCCAGCATTTT. This sequence encodes CAWSGGGYSNQPQHF.

This sequence joins TRBV6-4 and TRBJ2-1, with 9 bases identical to TRBD1. Losses at the gene ends were 2 bases for V and 8 bases for J; bases not matched to a gene: 13. This CDR3 is 17 amino acids long. CDR1 and CDR2 from the germline V gene are MRHNA and SNTAGT. CDR3: CASSDLGSGTGWDEQFF. CDR3 in DNA: TGTGCCAGCAGTGACCTCGGGAGCGGGACAGGGTGGGATGAGCAGTTCTTC.

The V gene is TRBV29-1, the J gene TRBJ2-7; 10 bases align to TRBD2. From germline, CDR1 is SQVTM and CDR2 ANQGSEA. Unmatched junction bases numbered 5, after V lost 6 bases and J lost 3 bases. The CDR3 runs to 13 residues. Here the CDR3 DNA reads TGCAGCGTCCTACTAGCGGGGCTCTACGAGCAGTACTTC. Translated, it gives CSVLLAGLYEQYF.

V is TRBV19 and J is TRBJ2-7; D possibly corresponds to TRBD1 (5 bases). Looked up from germline, CDR1 is LNHDA and CDR2 is SQIVND (reference sequence). Between the trimmed V and J ends, which lost 3 bases and 3 bases, there was a span of 9 bases. This CDR3 contains 13 residues. CDR3 sequence: CASSIGAHYEQYF. CDR3 sequence (DNA): TGTGCCAGTAGTATTGGGGCGCACTACGAGCAGTACTTC.

The J gene is TRBJ2-7, the V gene TRBV6-5, with 12 bases fitting TRBD2. This CDR3 is built from 15 residues. Trimming at V came to 2 bases and at J to 9 bases, leaving 8 bases not matched to a gene. From germline, CDR1 is MNHEY and CDR2 SVGAGI. The CDR3 sequence is CASSYRRPGLAGQYF. Here the CDR3 DNA reads TGTGCCAGCAGTTACCGCAGACCGGGACTAGCGGGGCAGTACTTC.

The chain employs TRBV30 and TRBJ2-1; 16 bases line up with TRBD2. Per the germline V gene, CDR1 is GTSNPN and CDR2 is SVGIG (reference sequence). The CDR3 has 18 amino acids. V shed 4 bases and J 1 base; nucleotides not matched to a gene: 7. The CDR3 nucleotides are TGTGCCTGGATCTCCGGGACTAGCGGGAGGGCGTCCTACAATGAGCAGTTCTTC. Encoded protein: CAWISGTSGRASYNEQFF.

The CDR3 here is CASSYTGSSSYEQYF. CDR3 DNA: TGTGCCAGCAGCTACACAGGGAGTTCCTCCTACGAGCAGTACTTC. This sequence joins TRBV7-9 and TRBJ2-7; a possible D gene is TRBD1 (6 bases). The ends were cut back, 4 bases at V and 0 bases at J, with 13 bases in the middle. In germline, CDR1 is SEHNR, CDR2 FQNEAQ (reference sequence). The CDR3 consists of 15 residues.

The gene calls are TRBV7-9 and TRBJ2-7; D may be TRBD2 (8 bases). V lost 2 bases and J lost 5, with 19 bases in between. This CDR3 is built from 16 residues. Germline CDR1 is SEHNR and CDR2 is FQNEAQ (reference sequence). The CDR3 loop is CASSLTGGTELNEQYF. CDR3 in DNA: TGTGCCAGCAGCTTAACGGGGGGGACAGAACTCAACGAGCAGTACTTC.

This chain connects TRBV7-9 to TRBJ2-1; possibly TRBD2 for D (6 bases). The CDR3 totals 14 residues. V shed 1 base and J shed 12 bases, with 16 bases lying between them. CDR1 and CDR2 from the germline V gene are SEHNR and FQNEAQ (reference sequence). CDR3 nucleotide sequence: TGTGCCAGCAGCTTAGTGGGGACTCCAATTGGGCAGTTCTTC. The encoded protein is CASSLVGTPIGQFF. The whole variable domain, filled in from reference TRBV7-9 and TRBJ2-1, reads DTGVSQNPRHKITKRGQNVTFRCDPISEHNRLYWYRQTLGQGPEFLTYFQNEAQLEKSRLLSDRFSAERPKGSFSTLEIQRTEQGDSAMYLCASSLVGTPIGQFFGPGTRLTVL.

The rearrangement uses TRBV30 and TRBJ1-4; 8 nucleotides align to TRBD1. The CDR3 sequence is 15 residues long. J lost 7 bases, V lost 3 bases, and 10 bases had no gene match. Germline CDR1 and CDR2: GTSNPN and SVGIG (reference sequence). The CDR3 spells CAWSRPGGYSEKLFF. CDR3 in DNA: TGTGCCTGGAGCCGTCCAGGGGGCTATTCTGAAAAACTGTTTTTT.

The CDR3 DNA reads as TGTGCCAGCAGCTTATACAGGGCTGAAGCTTTCTTT. This translates into CASSLYRAEAFF. The chain couples TRBV2 to TRBJ1-1; a weak D match, TRBD1 (6 bases). Germline V gene sequence: CDR1 SNHLY, CDR2 FYNNEI. The CDR3 consists of 12 residues. Trimming removed 6 bases from V and 6 bases from J, with 11 bases in between.